The 14 T cell receptor beta chains in this list originate from one sample, sequenced in a study of blood T cell repertoires in COVID-19. The assay was immunoSEQ multiplex PCR, and TCRdb's table has in-frame clones only and misses some. The sample consists of about 73,000 clones, roughly three quarters of them appearing once. The sample taken for sequencing was peripheral blood. These receptors came from a man aged 65-85 years with COVID-19, enrolled during active disease.

The gene calls are TRBV7-2 and TRBJ1-4; no clear D gene. Trimming left V 3 bases short and J 5 bases short, with 7 bases between. This CDR3 spans 13 amino acids. Germline CDR1 reads SGHTA; CDR2 reads FQGNSA. In DNA, the CDR3 is TGTGCCAGCAGCTTGCGACAAAATGAAAAACTGTTTTTT. Translating it yields CASSLRQNEKLFF.

The gene calls are TRBV10-2 and TRBJ2-7; weak D call: TRBD1 (6 bases). The germline V gene has CDR1 WSHSY and CDR2 SAAADI. Trimming left V 5 bases short and J 5 bases short, with 13 bases between. The CDR3 runs 13 residues. The CDR3 loop is CASSLQGSNEQYF. CDR3 sequence (DNA): TGCGCCAGCAGTCTACAGGGTTCCAACGAGCAGTACTTC.

This clone was observed a few times. The V gene is TRBV5-1, the J gene TRBJ2-5, with a tentative D call TRBD2 (6 bases). The CDR3 length is 14 residues. Germline CDR1 reads SGHRS; CDR2 reads YFSETQ. Trimming removed 4 bases at V and 2 bases at J, with 12 bases between. CDR3 amino acids: CASSTGTVQETQYF. In DNA, the CDR3 is TGCGCCAGCAGCACGGGGACTGTTCAAGAGACCCAGTACTTC.

The chain has TRBV4-3 and TRBJ1-1, with D maybe TRBD1 (6 bases). Germline CDR1 is LGHNA and CDR2 is YSLEER. The CDR3 totals 16 residues. The ends were cut back, 7 bases at V and 2 bases at J, with 20 bases in the middle. This CDR3 is CASTRTADPFNTEAFF. The CDR3 nucleotides read TGCGCCAGCACAAGGACAGCGGACCCTTTTAACACTGAAGCTTTCTTT.

This rearrangement joins TRBV3-1 (or the pseudogene TRBV3-2) to TRBJ2-7; D is perhaps TRBD1 (5 bases). The CDR3 extends over 13 amino acids. Germline V lookup: CDR1 LGHDT, CDR2 YNNKEL (reference sequence). Trimming pared 4 bases from V and 6 bases from J, leaving 13 bases between. The CDR3 here is CASSPFTGIEQYF. DNA for the CDR3: TGTGCCAGCAGCCCCTTCACAGGCATCGAGCAGTACTTC.

V and J are TRBV7-9 and TRBJ1-2, with D maybe TRBD1 (5 bases). The V and J ends lost 4 bases and 5 bases respectively, with 17 bases between them. The CDR3 has 15 amino acids. Germline V gene data show CDR1 as SEHNR and CDR2 as FQNEAQ (reference sequence). The CDR3 sequence: CASSSDQPGGYGYTF. CDR3 DNA sequence: TGTGCCAGCAGCTCGGACCAACCCGGGGGATATGGCTACACCTTC. Drawing the rest from reference TRBV7-9 and TRBJ1-2, the complete variable domain is DTGVSQNPRHKITKRGQNVTFRCDPISEHNRLYWYRQTLGQGPEFLTYFQNEAQLEKSRLLSDRFSAERPKGSFSTLEIQRTEQGDSAMYLCASSSDQPGGYGYTFGSGTRLTVV.

The chain employs TRBV30 and TRBJ1-5; 8 bases match TRBD1. Germline V gene lookup returns CDR1 GTSNPN and CDR2 SVGIG (reference sequence). The CDR3 covers 14 residues. V shed 2 bases and J 6 bases; nucleotides not matched to a gene: 6. CDR3 sequence: CAWSFSGGGQPQHF. The DNA for the CDR3 is TGTGCCTGGAGTTTTTCAGGGGGCGGTCAGCCCCAGCATTTT.

This chain connects TRBV7-2 to TRBJ1-6; no reliable D call. Germline loops: CDR1 SGHTA, CDR2 FQGNSA. Trimming took 10 bases from V and 5 from J, leaving 18 bases between them. There are 15 residues in the CDR3. In DNA, the CDR3 is TGTGCCACCCGCGGAGGCGGCAGAAATAATTCACCCCTCCACTTT. Translating it yields CATRGGGRNNSPLHF.

The rearrangement uses TRBV5-8 and TRBJ1-5; D not resolved. The CDR3 loop spans 13 amino acids. The germline gives CDR1 SGHTS, CDR2 YDEGEE. Trimming removed 2 bases at V and 6 bases at J, with 9 bases between. CDR3: CASSFGEGQPQHF. The CDR3 bases are TGTGCCAGCAGCTTTGGGGAGGGTCAGCCCCAGCATTTT.

The chain combines TRBV28 with TRBJ1-2; maybe TRBD1 (5 bases). The length of the CDR3 is 13 residues. Germline V lookup: CDR1 MDHEN, CDR2 SYDVKM. Trimming left V 8 bases short and J 5 bases short, with 15 bases between. The CDR3 loop reads CASAPGTYYGYTF. CDR3 DNA: TGTGCCAGCGCCCCAGGGACTTATTATGGCTACACCTTC.

The CDR3 sequence: CATSGGFREKLFF. The CDR3 DNA reads TGTGCCACCAGCGGGGGCTTTAGGGAAAAACTGTTTTTT. This rearrangement joins TRBV15 to TRBJ1-4; TRBD1 might be the D (6 bases). Germline values: CDR1 LNHNV, CDR2 YYDKDF (reference sequence). V was clipped by 5 bases and J by 8 bases, with 12 bases between them. This CDR3 contains 13 residues. Full variable domain (remainder filled in from reference TRBV15 and TRBJ1-4): DAMVIQNPRYQVTQFGKPVTLSCSQTLNHNVMYWYQQKSSQAPKLLFHYYDKDFNNEADTPDNFQSRRPNTSFCFLDIRSPGLGDTAMYLCATSGGFREKLFFGSGTQLSVL.

The genes are TRBV24-1 and TRBJ1-2; D may be TRBD1 (5 bases). With 4 bases removed from V and 5 bases from J, the gap between germline ends came to 10 bases. The CDR3 sequence is 13 residues long. CDR1 and CDR2 from the germline V gene are KGHDR and SFDVKD. In DNA form, the CDR3 reads TGTGCCACCAGTGACCCGGGGGGATATGGCTACACCTTC. Translating it yields CATSDPGGYGYTF.

This chain connects TRBV30 to TRBJ2-1; 9 bases match TRBD2. Germline-derived CDR1 and CDR2 are GTSNPN and SVGIG (reference sequence). The V segment lost 8 bases and the J segment 0 bases; nucleotides outside the gene matches: 2. The CDR3 contains 13 residues. The CDR3 reads CAGSGSSYNEQFF. CDR3 bases: TGTGCCGGTAGCGGGAGCTCCTACAATGAGCAGTTCTTC. The whole variable domain, filled in from reference TRBV30 and TRBJ2-1, reads SQTIHQWPATLVQPVGSPLSLECTVEGTSNPNLYWYRQAAGRGLQLLFYSVGIGQISSEVPQNLSASRPQDRQFILSSKKLLLSDSGFYLCAGSGSSYNEQFFGPGTRLTVL.

This rearrangement joins TRBV28 to TRBJ2-3; TRBD2 agrees at 7 bases. CDR3 length equals 13 residues. The germline V gene has CDR1 MDHEN and CDR2 SYDVKM. With 7 bases clipped from V and 4 bases from J, the junction kept 5 bases outside the gene matches. The CDR3 region has the DNA TGTGCCAGCACCCGGGGAGGGGCAGATACGCAGTATTTT. It codes for CASTRGGADTQYF.